This entry lists 23 T cell receptor beta chains sequenced from one sample in a study of early T cells in non-severe SARS-CoV-2 infection. TCRdb called the 5' RACE reads again in MiXCR, with one record for every CDR3 protein. Altogether tens of thousands of distinct CDR3 sequences are present, 13% being singletons, with the ten largest covering 10% to 13%. The sequencing input was whole blood. The receptors stem from an adult who was a healthcare worker with PCR-confirmed SARS-CoV-2 infection or an uninfected control (not recorded which).

This clonotype has only a few counts. This chain joins TRBV29-1 and TRBJ1-1; D is ambiguous. This CDR3 contains 14 residues. V was pared by 7 bases and J by 0 bases, with 15 bases between. Germline V gene sequence: CDR1 SQVTM, CDR2 ANQGSEA. Here the CDR3 reads CSALAGGLNTEAFF. For the CDR3, the DNA is TGCAGCGCCTTAGCGGGCGGATTGAACACTGAAGCTTTCTTT.

This clonotype came up many times. The chain links TRBV2 to TRBJ2-2; TRBD1 is a possible D gene (6 bases). Germline V CDR1 and CDR2: SNHLY, FYNNEI. The CDR3 sequence is 15 residues long. The CDR3 sequence is CAGRQGTSNTGELFF. Here the CDR3 DNA reads TGTGCGGGACGTCAGGGGACCTCGAACACCGGGGAGCTGTTTTTT.

This clonotype was found a few times. The rearrangement joins TRBV29-1 to TRBJ1-4; D unresolved. Trimming removed 5 bases from V and 5 bases from J, with 12 bases in between. The CDR3 is 13 residues long. Germline assignment: CDR1 SQVTM and CDR2 ANQGSEA. The DNA of the CDR3 is TGCAGCGTTTCGGGAGGTGCAAATGAAAAACTGTTTTTT. This codes for CSVSGGANEKLFF.

This clonotype showed up many times. The chain employs TRBV7-9 and TRBJ2-7, with D unresolved. This CDR3 spans 16 amino acids. V lost 0 bases to trimming and J lost 0 bases, with 12 bases between them. CDR1 and CDR2 from the germline V gene are SEHNR and FQNEAQ (reference sequence). The CDR3 loop reads CASSLAIPVYSYEQYF. The CDR3, as DNA: TGTGCCAGCAGCTTAGCGATTCCGGTCTACTCCTACGAGCAGTACTTC.

By sample fraction, this clonotype is medium-sized. The chain joins TRBV29-1 to TRBJ2-1; D ambiguous. The CDR3 is 13 amino acids. Germline V gene lookup returns CDR1 SQVTM and CDR2 ANQGSEA. V lost 7 bases, J lost 3 bases, and 13 bases lay in between. In nucleotides, the CDR3 is TGCAGCGCTCAGGATCGGTACTACAATGAGCAGTTCTTC. Translation: CSAQDRYYNEQFF.

The genes are TRBV18 and TRBJ1-5; D gene ambiguous. This CDR3 is built from 17 residues. The V gene lost 3 bases and the J gene lost 6 bases, with 21 bases spanning the gap. Germline CDR1 KGHSH, CDR2 LQKENI. For the CDR3, the DNA is TGTGCCAGCTCACCTACGGGAGTCAGCTCAGCCGCTCAGCCCCAGCATTTT. It specifies CASSPTGVSSAAQPQHF.

In its sample, this clonotype was seen many times. The rearrangement uses TRBV29-1 and TRBJ2-1; D call uncertain. Per the germline V gene, CDR1 is SQVTM and CDR2 is ANQGSEA. CDR3 length: 12 residues. V was pared by 6 bases and J by 9 bases, with 15 bases between. The CDR3 sequence is CSVSGPRVEQFF. The CDR3 DNA reads as TGCAGCGTCTCCGGGCCCCGGGTTGAGCAGTTCTTC.

By sample share, this clonotype is medium-sized (0.01 to 0.1%). This chain joins TRBV7-8 and TRBJ2-7, with 8 positions matching TRBD1. From germline, CDR1 is SGHVS and CDR2 FQNEAQ. The CDR3 runs 13 residues. Trimming cost V 5 bases and J 2 bases; bases outside gene matches: 2. The CDR3 DNA sequence: TGTGCCAGCAGCGTGGGACAGGCCTACGAGCAGTACTTC. Protein product: CASSVGQAYEQYF. Drawing the rest from reference TRBV7-8 and TRBJ2-7, the complete variable domain is GAGVSQSPRYKVAKRGQDVALRCDPISGHVSLFWYQQALGQGPEFLTYFQNEAQLDKSGLPSDRFFAERPEGSVSTLKIQRTQQEDSAVYLCASSVGQAYEQYFGPGTRLTVT.

In its sample, this clonotype was seen many times. The rearrangement joins TRBV19 to TRBJ1-2; D is undetermined. This CDR3 spans 12 amino acids. The V gene lost 6 bases and the J gene lost 4 bases, with 9 bases spanning the gap. The V gene's germline CDR1 is LNHDA and CDR2 SQIVND (reference sequence). CDR3 residues: CASRLGGYGYTF. The CDR3 DNA reads as TGTGCCAGTAGGCTGGGTGGCTATGGCTACACCTTC.

The sample holds one count of this clonotype. The chain links TRBV9 to TRBJ2-1; 9 bases line up with TRBD2. The CDR3 runs 16 residues. The V gene end was trimmed by 0 bases and the J gene end by 4 bases; junction bases not matched to a gene: 5. Germline V gives CDR1 SGDLS, CDR2 YYNGEE. CDR3 residues: CASSVVVAGEYNEQFF. CDR3 sequence (DNA): TGTGCCAGCAGCGTAGTGGTAGCGGGAGAGTACAATGAGCAGTTCTTC.

The rearrangement links TRBV20-1 to TRBJ2-5; 8 nucleotides match TRBD2. V was clipped by 3 bases and J by 2 bases; unmatched bases: 11. The CDR3 spans 16 residues. Germline CDR1 DFQATT, CDR2 SNEGSKA (reference sequence). The CDR3 sequence is CSASPPSGGLQETQYF. DNA for the CDR3: TGCAGTGCTAGTCCCCCCAGCGGGGGTCTACAAGAGACCCAGTACTTC.

This clonotype was observed a handful of times. The chain employs TRBV20-1 and TRBJ2-1; 8 positions agree with TRBD2. Germline V lookup: CDR1 DFQATT, CDR2 SNEGSKA (reference sequence). V lost 0 bases and J lost 5; bases outside the gene matches: 6. This CDR3 contains 15 residues. The CDR3: CSARDHQRENNEQFF. Written as DNA, the CDR3 is TGCAGTGCTAGAGATCACCAGCGGGAGAACAATGAGCAGTTCTTC.

V gene TRBV4-1 combines with J gene TRBJ1-1; D remains unclear. The CDR3 has 16 residues. Trimming removed 1 base from V and 0 bases from J, with 12 bases in between. In germline, CDR1 is MGHRA, CDR2 YSYEKL. The CDR3 coding sequence is TGCGCCAGCAGCCAAGTCTACCCCCCAATGAACACTGAAGCTTTCTTT. Its translation is CASSQVYPPMNTEAFF.

The chain has TRBV7-2 and TRBJ1-5, with D maybe TRBD1 (5 bases). Germline V gene sequence: CDR1 SGHTA, CDR2 FQGNSA. The germline V and J ends were trimmed by 5 bases and 0 bases, with 14 bases remaining between them. The CDR3 is 16 residues long. The CDR3 loop reads CASSPPGAVSNQPQHF. CDR3 nucleotides: TGTGCCAGCAGCCCACCCGGGGCGGTTAGCAATCAGCCCCAGCATTTT.

This clonotype was recorded at least ten times. The rearrangement links TRBV6-6 to TRBJ2-1; no clear D gene. The CDR3 spans 15 residues. V dropped 8 bases and J dropped 4 bases, with 18 bases sitting between them. Germline V gives CDR1 MNHNY, CDR2 SVGAGI (reference sequence). CDR3 DNA: TGTGCCAGCGTTAACGGCCCTCCCTTTTACAATGAGCAGTTCTTC. This encodes CASVNGPPFYNEQFF.

This clonotype was picked up many times. The gene calls are TRBV12-3 or TRBV12-4 and TRBJ1-6; 7 bases align to TRBD1. CDR3 size: 14 residues. The V and J ends lost 4 bases and 6 bases, in that order; junction bases with no gene match: 3. The CDR3 loop is CASSSGTVNSPLHF. The CDR3 DNA sequence: TGTGCCAGCAGTTCGGGGACAGTTAATTCACCCCTCCACTTT.

This clonotype occurred a few times. This chain connects TRBV27 to TRBJ1-5; D is undetermined. The germline CDR1 and CDR2 sequences are MNHEY and SMNVEV (reference sequence). Trimming stripped 3 bases from V and 5 bases from J, with 17 bases between. The CDR3 has 16 amino acids. CDR3 nucleotide sequence: TGTGCCAGCAGTTTCATACCACTAAGGGAGGATCAGCCCCAGCATTTT. Residues: CASSFIPLREDQPQHF.

This clonotype occurred a few times. This sequence joins TRBV29-1 and TRBJ1-1, with a weak D call TRBD1 (5 bases). The CDR3 runs 12 residues. The V and J ends lost 7 bases and 1 base respectively, with 10 bases between them. The germline V gene encodes CDR1 SQVTM and CDR2 ANQGSEA. CDR3: CSGRQPNTEAFF. CDR3 nucleotides: TGCAGCGGGCGACAGCCGAACACTGAAGCTTTCTTT.

J is TRBJ2-3 and V is TRBV20-1; possibly TRBD2 for D (5 bases). Germline values: CDR1 DFQATT, CDR2 SNEGSKA (reference sequence). Trimming stripped 1 base from V and 1 base from J, with 6 bases between. CDR3 length: 13 residues. The CDR3 DNA follows: TGCAGTGCTAGAGGAGCGGGCACAGATACGCAGTATTTT. It translates to CSARGAGTDTQYF.

The chain is built from TRBV28 and TRBJ1-2, with 8 bases lining up with TRBD1. CDR1 is MDHEN and CDR2 is SYDVKM in the germline V gene. The CDR3 extends over 14 amino acids. Trimming cost V 5 bases and J 6 bases; bases outside gene matches: 8. The CDR3 DNA is TGTGCCAGCAGTCCCGGACAGGGAGCTGATGGCTACACCTTC. Translating gives CASSPGQGADGYTF.

This clonotype was seen ten or more times. The chain carries TRBV29-1 and TRBJ2-1; TRBD2 aligns across 13 bases. Per germline, CDR1 SQVTM and CDR2 ANQGSEA. V lost 2 bases to trimming and J lost 7 bases; unmatched junction nucleotides: 5. This CDR3 spans 15 amino acids. CDR3 residues: CSVEHVLAGGNEQFF. The CDR3 DNA follows: TGCAGCGTTGAACATGTACTAGCGGGGGGGAATGAGCAGTTCTTC.

This clonotype was detected a few times. V is TRBV6-2 or TRBV6-3 and J is TRBJ2-1; 8 bases are shared with TRBD2. With V trimmed by 4 bases and J by 2 bases, 4 bases remained unmatched. The CDR3 consists of 15 residues. From germline, CDR1 is MNHEY and CDR2 SVGEGT. The CDR3 coding sequence is TGTGCCAGCAGTTTCGAACTAGCGGCCTACAATGAGCAGTTCTTC. It translates to CASSFELAAYNEQFF.

This clonotype was detected ten times or more. This chain links TRBV9 with TRBJ2-3, with 7 bases fitting TRBD2. J lost 5 bases, V lost 5 bases, and 8 bases had no gene match. Per the germline V gene, CDR1 is SGDLS and CDR2 is YYNGEE. CDR3 length: 14 amino acids. The CDR3: CASSASGKLDTQYF. The DNA for the CDR3 is TGTGCCAGCAGTGCTAGCGGTAAATTAGATACGCAGTATTTT.